The clone carrying this TCR beta chain was counted many times. TCRdb processed the 5' RACE reads anew with MiXCR; each CDR3 protein has one entry. This sample has more than 450,000 distinct CDR3 sequences, with 15% to 20% found just once. This record comes from a study of T-cell memory formation after mild COVID-19. V shed 3 bases and J 5 bases; nucleotides not matched to a gene: 10. Per germline, CDR1 SGHTA and CDR2 FQGTGA. The CDR3 extends over 16 amino acids. This chain connects TRBV7-3 to TRBJ2-1, with TRBD2 identical over 7 bases. The sequencing input was PBMCs or a T cell subset sorted from them (not recorded which). This clonotype originated in an adult woman who had mild COVID-19 (a few samples of this study predate the infection). Cell type and time point are not known. The DNA for the CDR3 is TGTGCCAGCAGCTTGGGATCAGCGGGGTTCAACAATGAGCAGTTCTTC. As protein: CASSLGSAGFNNEQFF.